This TCR beta chain was captured by sequencing in a study of blood T cell repertoires in COVID-19. Study as a whole: Italy, Spain and the United States were the sources of the convalescent and acute COVID-19 samples.

Seattle researchers signed up patients amid active infection and tracked them longitudinally. The CDR3 contains 11 residues. Trimming stripped 6 bases from V and 5 bases from J, with 7 bases between. Germline V gene lookup returns CDR1 SGHNT and CDR2 YENEEA. Authors' analysis steps: Estimation of nucleated cell counts relied on the amplification of reference gene primers. The method was immunoSEQ multiplex PCR; TCRdb's version includes in-frame clones alone and lacks a portion of them. For V, J and clone size, that table is used; D and trimming come from the DNA. The sample records 350,000 or so clones, around 88% being singletons. This clone was counted between two and nine times.

The genes are TRBV11-3 and TRBJ1-1; D is unclear. The sequenced sample was peripheral blood. This clonotype was sampled from a woman in her 30s with COVID-19, enrolled during active disease. CDR3 sequence reads: CASSVGTEAFF. CDR3 nucleotides: TGTGCCAGCAGTGTCGGGACTGAAGCTTTCTTT.